These 2 T cell receptor beta chains were all obtained from the same sample, sequenced in a study of T-cell memory formation after mild COVID-19 (dated by TCRdb to the early 2020s). Libraries were built with 5' RACE. Sequencing was performed on an Illumina NovaSeq 6000. The public reads were run again by TCRdb, first through fastp at Q25 and then through MiXCR, and only productive beta chains were kept. A single entry per CDR3 protein holds the most common genes and DNA from its merged rows. The sample table shows roughly 130,000 distinct CDR3 sequences, and about a sixth are seen once. Clones ranked in the top ten supply over 4% of the sample. Sequenced input: PBMCs or a T cell subset sorted from them (not recorded which). The receptors were gathered from a man aged 18-30 years who had mild COVID-19 (a few samples of this study predate the infection). The sample titles of this study are shuffled in the database, so cell type and time point are left out; the donor was told from shared clones.

The rearrangement links TRBV7-2 to TRBJ2-2; D remains unclear. Trimming removed 1 base at V and 6 bases at J, with 9 bases between. Germline lookup yields CDR1 SGHTA and CDR2 FQGNSA. The CDR3 totals 14 residues. CDR3 nucleotides: TGTGCCAGCAGCTTAGGGAGCAAGGCCGGGGAGCTGTTTTTT. Translating it yields CASSLGSKAGELFF.

The V call is TRBV4-3, the J call TRBJ2-3; possible D gene TRBD2, 6 bases. Germline CDR1 LGHNA, CDR2 YSLEER. The CDR3 loop spans 16 amino acids. Trimming stripped 4 bases from V and 3 bases from J, with 17 bases between. CDR3 sequence: CASSPHGGRGTDTQYF. CDR3 DNA: TGCGCCAGCAGCCCGCATGGCGGACGGGGGACAGATACGCAGTATTTT.